The 10 T cell receptor beta chains reported below all come from one sample, sequenced in a study of blood T cell repertoires in COVID-19. Libraries were prepared by immunoSEQ multiplex PCR; TCRdb keeps only in-frame clonotypes and omits some of them. The table has a few hundred thousand clones, 80% to 90% seen once. The sequencing input was PBMCs or T cells enriched from blood (not recorded which). Source of these receptors: a woman in her late teens or twenties in a cohort exposed to, infected with or recovered from COVID-19 (not recorded which).

V is TRBV5-5 and J is TRBJ1-2; 7 nucleotides agree with TRBD1. Germline V lookup: CDR1 SGHKS, CDR2 YYEKEE (reference sequence). The CDR3 runs to 15 residues. V shed 4 bases and J 2 bases; nucleotides not matched to a gene: 8. CDR3 protein: CASSAAVGQNYGYTF. The CDR3 DNA reads TGTGCCAGCAGCGCCGCCGTGGGACAGAACTATGGCTACACCTTC.

V is TRBV5-1 and J is TRBJ1-1; no clear D. Germline values: CDR1 SGHRS, CDR2 YFSETQ. With 0 bases removed from V and 0 bases from J, the gap between germline ends came to 9 bases. CDR3 length: 15 amino acids. The CDR3 region has the DNA TGCGCCAGCAGCTTGGACGGAGGGATGAACACTGAAGCTTTCTTT. As protein: CASSLDGGMNTEAFF.

The chain is built from TRBV11-2 and TRBJ1-2; 7 nucleotides line up with TRBD1. This CDR3 comprises 16 residues. Germline V gene data show CDR1 as SGHAT and CDR2 as FQNNGV. The V segment lost 5 bases and the J segment 8 bases; nucleotides outside the gene matches: 17. CDR3 sequence reads: CASSLIASRDRGGYTF. The CDR3, as DNA: TGTGCCAGCAGCCTAATAGCGAGCCGGGACAGAGGAGGCTACACCTTC.

This chain links TRBV2 with TRBJ2-7; TRBD1 is a possible D gene (6 bases). Trimming left V 5 bases short and J 3 bases short, with 14 bases between. CDR3 size: 14 residues. Germline-derived CDR1 and CDR2 are SNHLY and FYNNEI. In nucleotides, the CDR3 is TGTGCCAGCAGTATCCAGGGGACCAGCTACGAGCAGTACTTC. Residues: CASSIQGTSYEQYF.

The rearrangement uses TRBV7-9 and TRBJ1-5, with TRBD1 matching over 7 bases. The CDR3 is made up of 17 amino acids. V dropped 5 bases and J dropped 3; count of bases not matched to a gene: 13. Germline assignment: CDR1 SEHNR and CDR2 FQNEAQ (reference sequence). The DNA of the CDR3 is TGTGCCAGCAGCACCGTGGGCACAGGGGCCTTCAATCAGCCCCAGCATTTT. Translation: CASSTVGTGAFNQPQHF. The full variable domain, its missing parts supplied by reference TRBV7-9 and TRBJ1-5, is DTGVSQNPRHKITKRGQNVTFRCDPISEHNRLYWYRQTLGQGPEFLTYFQNEAQLEKSRLLSDRFSAERPKGSFSTLEIQRTEQGDSAMYLCASSTVGTGAFNQPQHFGDGTRLSIL.

This clone appeared once. This sequence joins TRBV11-1 and TRBJ2-2, with a weak D call TRBD2 (6 bases). The germline V gene has CDR1 SGHAT and CDR2 FQDESV (reference sequence). V was trimmed by 5 bases and J by 0 bases, leaving 10 bases between them. The CDR3 length is 15 residues. As DNA, the CDR3 is TGTGCCAGCAGCAGCGGGTACGCGAACACCGGGGAGCTGTTTTTT. It yields the protein CASSSGYANTGELFF.

The chain employs TRBV29-1 and TRBJ2-1, with unresolved D. The CDR3 runs to 11 residues. The V and J ends lost 3 bases and 3 bases respectively, with 3 bases between them. Germline CDR1 reads SQVTM; CDR2 reads ANQGSEA. DNA of the CDR3: TGCAGCGTTGAGCGCTACAATGAGCAGTTCTTC. This translates into CSVERYNEQFF.

The V gene is TRBV11-3, the J gene TRBJ1-1; D is undetermined. This CDR3 has 13 amino acids. Trimming left V 2 bases short and J 0 bases short, with 4 bases between. In germline, CDR1 is SGHNT, CDR2 YENEEA. CDR3 in amino acids: CASSLSVNTEAFF. The CDR3 DNA reads TGTGCCAGCAGCTTATCTGTGAACACTGAAGCTTTCTTT.

The rearrangement joins TRBV14 to TRBJ2-3; D is undetermined. This CDR3 region has 12 residues. V dropped 4 bases and J dropped 5 bases, with 7 bases sitting between them. Germline V gene lookup returns CDR1 SGHDN and CDR2 FVKESK. The CDR3 DNA is TGTGCCAGCAGCCCCCTCGGAGATACGCAGTATTTT. Protein product: CASSPLGDTQYF.

The table lists this clone with a count of one. The V gene is TRBV27, the J gene TRBJ1-1; TRBD1 matches at 7 bases. J gave up 8 bases and V 2 bases, and 5 bases lay outside the gene matches. There are 13 residues in the CDR3. CDR1 is MNHEY and CDR2 is SMNVEV in the germline V gene (reference sequence). The CDR3 DNA reads as TGTGCCAGCAGTTTAGTAGGGGGCGCGGAAGCTTTCTTT. This translates into CASSLVGGAEAFF.